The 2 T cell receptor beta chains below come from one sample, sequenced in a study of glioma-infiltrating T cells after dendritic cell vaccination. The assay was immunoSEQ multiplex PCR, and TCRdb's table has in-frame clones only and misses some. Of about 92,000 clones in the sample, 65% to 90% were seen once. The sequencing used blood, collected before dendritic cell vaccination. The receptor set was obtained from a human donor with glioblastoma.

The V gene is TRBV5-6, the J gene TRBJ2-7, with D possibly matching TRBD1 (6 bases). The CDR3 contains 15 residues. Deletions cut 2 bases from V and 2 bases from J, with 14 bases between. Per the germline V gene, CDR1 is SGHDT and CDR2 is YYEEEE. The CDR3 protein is CASSFYRVSAYEQYF. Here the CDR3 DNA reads TGTGCCAGCAGCTTCTACAGGGTATCGGCCTACGAGCAGTACTTC. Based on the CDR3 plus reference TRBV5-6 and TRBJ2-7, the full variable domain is DAGVTQSPTHLIKTRGQQVTLRCSPKSGHDTVSWYQQALGQGPQFIFQYYEEEERQRGNFPDRFSGHQFPNYSSELNVNALLLGDSALYLCASSFYRVSAYEQYFGPGTRLTVT.

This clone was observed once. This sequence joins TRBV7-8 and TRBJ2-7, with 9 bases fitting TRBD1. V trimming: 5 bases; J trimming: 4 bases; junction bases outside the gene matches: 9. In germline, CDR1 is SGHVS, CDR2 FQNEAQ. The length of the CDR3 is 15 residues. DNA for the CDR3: TGTGCCAGCAGCACCCCCGGGACAGGGTTATACGAGCAGTACTTC. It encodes CASSTPGTGLYEQYF.